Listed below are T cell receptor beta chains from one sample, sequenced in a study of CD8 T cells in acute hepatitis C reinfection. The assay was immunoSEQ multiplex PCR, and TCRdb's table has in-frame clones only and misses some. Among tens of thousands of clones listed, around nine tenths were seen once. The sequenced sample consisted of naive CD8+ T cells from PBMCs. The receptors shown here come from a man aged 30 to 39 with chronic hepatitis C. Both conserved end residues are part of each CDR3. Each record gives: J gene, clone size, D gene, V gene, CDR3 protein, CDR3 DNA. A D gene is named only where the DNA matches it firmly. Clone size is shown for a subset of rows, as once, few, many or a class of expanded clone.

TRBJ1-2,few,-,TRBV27,CASSLQPSGRSGYTF,TGTGCCAGCAGTCTTCAACCTTCAGGGAGGTCGGGCTACACCTTC
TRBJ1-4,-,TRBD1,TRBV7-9,CASSLGRTGREKLFF,TGTGCCAGCAGCTTAGGGCGGACAGGCCGGGAAAAACTGTTTTTT
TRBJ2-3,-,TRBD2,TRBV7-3,CASSPGLALPTDTQYF,TGTGCCAGCAGCCCCGGACTAGCGCTACCCACAGATACGCAGTATTTT
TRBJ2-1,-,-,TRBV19,CASSIGPNTYNEQFF,TGTGCCAGTAGTATAGGACCGAACACCTACAATGAGCAGTTCTTC
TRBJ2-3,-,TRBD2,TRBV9,CASSVGLADTQYF,TGTGCCAGCAGCGTCGGACTAGCAGATACGCAGTATTTT
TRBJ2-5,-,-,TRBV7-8,CASSPSGLNSQETQYF,TGTGCCAGCAGCCCGAGCGGACTGAACTCCCAAGAGACCCAGTACTTC
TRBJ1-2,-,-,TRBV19,CASTFTKNYGYTF,TGTGCCAGTACTTTTACTAAAAACTATGGCTACACCTTC
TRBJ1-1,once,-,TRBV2,CASSEKGNTEAFF,TGTGCCAGCAGTGAGAAGGGGAACACTGAAGCTTTCTTT
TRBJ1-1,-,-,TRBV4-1,CASSLGWGMNTEAFF,TGCGCCAGCAGCCTCGGATGGGGGATGAACACTGAAGCTTTCTTT
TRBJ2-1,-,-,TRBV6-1,CASSEQEGVSYNEQFF,TGTGCCAGCAGTGAACAGGAGGGAGTGTCTTACAATGAGCAGTTCTTC
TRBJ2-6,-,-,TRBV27,CASSFGFGANVLTF,TGTGCCAGCAGTTTCGGGTTCGGGGCCAACGTCCTGACTTTC
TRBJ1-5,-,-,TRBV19,CARGDAGPNQPQHF,TGTGCCAGGGGGGACGCGGGCCCCAATCAGCCCCAGCATTTT
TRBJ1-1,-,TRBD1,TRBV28,CATRTGGSLTEAFF,TGTGCCACCCGGACAGGGGGGAGCCTGACTGAAGCTTTCTTT
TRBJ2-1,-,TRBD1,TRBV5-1,CASSPTDRGGDEQFF,TGCGCCAGCAGCCCGACGGACAGGGGAGGGGATGAGCAGTTCTTC
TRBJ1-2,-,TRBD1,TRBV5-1,CASSYTGGDGYTF,TGCGCCAGCAGTTACACAGGGGGCGACGGCTACACCTTC
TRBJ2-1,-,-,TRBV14,CASSHNRAMGQFF,TGTGCCAGCAGCCATAACAGGGCGATGGGGCAGTTCTTC
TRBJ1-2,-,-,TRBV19,CATLTLNYGYTF,TGTGCCACCCTGACCCTTAACTATGGCTACACCTTC
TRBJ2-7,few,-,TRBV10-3,CAIRGGSYEQYF,TGTGCCATCAGGGGCGGGTCCTACGAGCAGTACTTC
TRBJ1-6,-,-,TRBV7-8,CASSPPQGIYNSPLHF,TGTGCCAGCAGCCCCCCCCAGGGGATCTATAATTCACCCCTCCACTTT
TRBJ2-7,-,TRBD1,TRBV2,CASRDRDLLEQYF,TGTGCCAGCCGGGACAGAGACCTTCTCGAGCAGTACTTC
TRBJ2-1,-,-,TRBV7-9,CASSSTGHSYNEQFF,TGTGCCAGCAGCTCTACGGGACACAGCTACAATGAGCAGTTCTTC
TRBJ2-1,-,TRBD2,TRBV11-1,CASSLAGAGGNEQFF,TGTGCCAGCAGCTTAGCAGGGGCGGGAGGCAATGAGCAGTTCTTC
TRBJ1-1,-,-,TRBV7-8,CASLIRVEQDTEAFF,TGTGCCAGCCTGATCCGGGTTGAACAGGACACTGAAGCTTTCTTT
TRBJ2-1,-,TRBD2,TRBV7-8,CASSLYSGVQFF,TGTGCCAGCAGCTTATATAGCGGGGTTCAGTTCTTC
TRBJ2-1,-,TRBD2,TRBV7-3,CASSLGRDYNEQFF,TGTGCCAGCAGCTTAGGGAGGGACTACAATGAGCAGTTCTTC
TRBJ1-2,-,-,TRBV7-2,CASGKGGSYGYTF,TGTGCCAGCGGAAAGGGGGGAAGCTATGGCTACACCTTC
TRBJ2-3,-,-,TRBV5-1,CASSLGLQGIPTDTQYF,TGCGCCAGCAGCTTAGGGCTCCAGGGCATCCCCACAGATACGCAGTATTTT
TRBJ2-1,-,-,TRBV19,CASSIVPNSYNEQFF,TGTGCCAGTAGTATAGTTCCGAACTCCTACAATGAGCAGTTCTTC
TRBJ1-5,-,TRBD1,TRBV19,CASSIIGQGNQPQHF,TGTGCCAGTAGTATAATAGGACAGGGCAATCAGCCCCAGCATTTT
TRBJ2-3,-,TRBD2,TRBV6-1,CASSDGLAAANTQYF,TGTGCCAGCAGTGATGGACTAGCGGCGGCCAATACGCAGTATTTT
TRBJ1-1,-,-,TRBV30,CAWSALAEAFF,TGTGCCTGGAGCGCGTTGGCTGAAGCTTTCTTT
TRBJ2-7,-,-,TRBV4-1,CASSPNIGGIDEQYF,TGCGCCAGCAGCCCGAATATAGGAGGTATCGACGAGCAGTACTTC
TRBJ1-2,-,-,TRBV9,CASSVNGVGRYGYTF,TGTGCCAGCAGCGTAAACGGAGTGGGACGCTATGGCTACACCTTC
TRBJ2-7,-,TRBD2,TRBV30,CAWSVPAGDYEQYF,TGTGCCTGGAGTGTACCGGCGGGAGACTACGAGCAGTACTTC
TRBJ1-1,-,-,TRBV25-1,CASSELVTLNTEAFF,TGTGCCAGCAGTGAATTGGTGACACTTAACACTGAAGCTTTCTTT
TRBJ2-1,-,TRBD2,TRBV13,CAGSSGLAGEQFF,TGTGCCGGCAGTTCCGGACTAGCGGGTGAGCAGTTCTTC
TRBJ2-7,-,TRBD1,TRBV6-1,CASSEWGQGATYEQYF,TGTGCCAGCAGTGAATGGGGACAGGGGGCTACCTACGAGCAGTACTTC
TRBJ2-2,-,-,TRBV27,CASSLSAGELFF,TGTGCCAGCAGTTTATCGGCCGGGGAGCTGTTTTTT
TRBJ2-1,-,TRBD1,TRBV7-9,CASSSQGAAWKEQFF,TGTGCCAGCAGCTCTCAGGGGGCTGCTTGGAAGGAGCAGTTCTTC
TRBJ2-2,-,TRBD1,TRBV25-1,CASSDEDRDSSGELFF,TGTGCCAGCAGTGACGAGGACAGGGACAGTAGCGGGGAGCTGTTTTTT
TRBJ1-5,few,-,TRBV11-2,CASSLMGTNQPQHF,TGTGCCAGCAGCTTAATGGGCACCAATCAGCCCCAGCATTTT
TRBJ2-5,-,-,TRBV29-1,CSVGAGTQYF,TGCAGCGTTGGGGCCGGGACCCAGTACTTC
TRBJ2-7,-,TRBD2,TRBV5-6,CASGRLAGKSYEQYF,TGTGCCAGCGGCAGACTAGCGGGAAAATCCTACGAGCAGTACTTC
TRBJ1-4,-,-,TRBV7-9,CASSPSSEVGEKLFF,TGTGCCAGCAGCCCTTCCTCGGAGGTCGGTGAAAAACTGTTTTTT